A selection of T cell receptor beta chains follows, all from one sample in a study of cytotoxic CD8 clonotypes in ibrutinib-treated CLL. Profiling relied on immunoSEQ multiplex PCR, and the TCRdb table lists in-frame clones only, not all of them. Here the sample spans 30,000 to 40,000 clones, roughly two thirds being singletons. This specimen consisted of PBMCs, obtained before ibrutinib treatment. All receptors come from a human donor with chronic lymphocytic leukemia. The CDR3 runs from the conserved cysteine through the conserved F or W. The D gene is left open where the match is weak. Some rows mark clone size as missing; the rest say once, few, many or name a class of expanded clone.

J: TRBJ1-2; size: NA; D: NA; V: TRBV7-9; DNA: TGTGCCAGCAGCTTAGGGGCGGGGAGCTATGGCTACACCTTC; CDR3: CASSLGAGSYGYTF
J: TRBJ2-7; size: NA; D: TRBD2; V: TRBV7-2; DNA: TGTGCCAGCAGCTCCGCTAGCGGGAGGGATTTATACGAGCAGTACTTC; CDR3: CASSSASGRDLYEQYF
J: TRBJ2-3; size: NA; D: NA; V: TRBV9; DNA: TGTGCCAGCAGCCCCCGGGACGGGGGCACAGATACGCAGTATTTT; CDR3: CASSPRDGGTDTQYF
J: TRBJ2-5; size: NA; D: TRBD2; V: TRBV29-1; DNA: TGCAGCGTCCAGACTAGCGGGGGGCTTGAGACCCAGTACTTC; CDR3: CSVQTSGGLETQYF
J: TRBJ1-1; size: NA; D: NA; V: TRBV4-3; DNA: TGCGCCAGCAGCCAAGACGGGTGGGGAAGGACTGAAGCTTTCTTT; CDR3: CASSQDGWGRTEAFF
J: TRBJ2-7; size: NA; D: NA; V: TRBV7-2; DNA: TGTGCCAGCAGCATAAGGGACTTAGTGGGCCACGAGCAGTACTTC; CDR3: CASSIRDLVGHEQYF
J: TRBJ1-1; size: NA; D: NA; V: TRBV4-2; DNA: TGTGCCAGCAGCCGTCCCGGGAACACTGAAGCTTTCTTT; CDR3: CASSRPGNTEAFF
J: TRBJ2-5; size: few; D: TRBD1; V: TRBV6-1; DNA: TGTGCCAGCAGGACCGGGACAGGGGCCAAGACCCAGTACTTC; CDR3: CASRTGTGAKTQYF
J: TRBJ1-1; size: NA; D: NA; V: TRBV5-4; DNA: TGTGCCAGCAGCTTGGATGGATACATGAACACTGAAGCTTTCTTT; CDR3: CASSLDGYMNTEAFF
J: TRBJ2-3; size: NA; D: TRBD2; V: TRBV5-1; DNA: TGCGCCAGCAGCTTAGGACTAGCGGGGGGAAGCACAGATACGCAGTATTTT; CDR3: CASSLGLAGGSTDTQYF
J: TRBJ1-1; size: NA; D: NA; V: TRBV28; DNA: TGTGCCAGCAGTAGCCTGAACAGAGACACTGAAGCTTTCTTT; CDR3: CASSSLNRDTEAFF
J: TRBJ2-3; size: NA; D: TRBD1; V: TRBV27; DNA: TGTGCCAGCGGCAATTTCTTCTACAGGGGGTCGGGCACAGATACGCAGTATTTT; CDR3: CASGNFFYRGSGTDTQYF
J: TRBJ2-3; size: medium-sized; D: NA; V: TRBV5-5; DNA: TGTGCCAGCAGCTTGGAGCGGGATACGCAGTATTTT; CDR3: CASSLERDTQYF
J: TRBJ1-1; size: NA; D: NA; V: TRBV19; DNA: TGTGCCAGTACAAGGGGCCTATCATGGACTGAAGCTTTCTTT; CDR3: CASTRGLSWTEAFF
J: TRBJ1-1; size: NA; D: NA; V: TRBV2; DNA: TGTGCCAGCAGCGACGGGTTTATGAACACTGAAGCTTTCTTT; CDR3: CASSDGFMNTEAFF
J: TRBJ1-5; size: medium-sized; D: TRBD1; V: TRBV2; DNA: TGTGCCAGCAGTGAGGACAGGGGTCATCAGCCCCAGCATTTT; CDR3: CASSEDRGHQPQHF
J: TRBJ2-7; size: NA; D: TRBD1; V: TRBV7-9; DNA: TGTGCCAGCAGCCGTCGACAGGGATCGGACTACGAGCAGTACTTC; CDR3: CASSRRQGSDYEQYF
J: TRBJ2-5; size: NA; D: NA; V: TRBV7-2; DNA: TGTGCCAGCAGCTTACAGGGGTGGGAGACCCAGTACTTC; CDR3: CASSLQGWETQYF
J: TRBJ2-1; size: NA; D: TRBD1; V: TRBV18; DNA: TGTGCCAGCTCACCACTTAGTACAGGGGCCAGGGACAATGAGCAGTTCTTC; CDR3: CASSPLSTGARDNEQFF
J: TRBJ2-7; size: NA; D: NA; V: TRBV21-1; DNA: TGTGCCAGCATCCGACAGGGGGGGAGCTCCTACGAGCAGTACTTC; CDR3: CASIRQGGSSYEQYF
J: TRBJ1-5; size: NA; D: NA; V: TRBV15; DNA: TGTGCCACCAGCAGAGAAGGTTGGGTGAGCAATCAGCCCCAGCATTTT; CDR3: CATSREGWVSNQPQHF
J: TRBJ1-2; size: NA; D: NA; V: TRBV28; DNA: TGTGCCAGCAGCCCTCAAAACTATGGCTACACCTTC; CDR3: CASSPQNYGYTF